Shown below are 16 T cell receptor beta chains from a single sample sequenced in a study of response to subunit inactivated influenza vaccine. TCRdb re-called the RT-PCR reads through MiXCR, storing one row per CDR3 protein. Counted here are 650,000 to 800,000 distinct CDR3 sequences, approximately 13% occurring once; the ten biggest clones make up approximately 7%. The sequenced sample was PBMCs from blood, obtained approximately 15 days before vaccination. The receptors derive from a middle-aged man who received an inactivated influenza vaccine.

The CDR3 DNA follows: TGTGCCAGCTCACCACGTCAGGGTCCGAACACCGGGGAGCTGTTTTTT. It specifies CASSPRQGPNTGELFF. The chain joins TRBV18 to TRBJ2-2, with a weak D call TRBD1 (5 bases). Trimming removed 1 base at V and 0 bases at J, with 9 bases between. The CDR3 extends over 16 amino acids. CDR1 and CDR2 from the germline V gene are KGHSH and LQKENI.

V usage is TRBV7-9 and J usage is TRBJ2-5; D is possibly TRBD1 or TRBD2 (5 bases each). V was trimmed by 5 bases and J by 3 bases, leaving 13 bases between them. CDR3 length: 14 residues. Germline V gene lookup returns CDR1 SEHNR and CDR2 FQNEAQ (reference sequence). Written as DNA, the CDR3 is TGTGCCAGCAGCCCGGGGTGGGGCGAAGAGACCCAGTACTTC. It yields the protein CASSPGWGEETQYF.

This clonotype was seen a few times. The chain has TRBV5-1 and TRBJ1-3, with D uncertain. V was cut by 7 bases and J by 0 bases, with 8 bases left in between. This CDR3 comprises 13 residues. In germline, CDR1 is SGHRS, CDR2 YFSETQ. CDR3 DNA sequence: TGCGCCAGCGCGGACGGCTCTGGAAACACCATATATTTT. Amino acids: CASADGSGNTIYF.

For the CDR3, the DNA is TGTGCCAGCAGGCGGGGGAACTCCTACGAGCAGTACTTC. It encodes CASRRGNSYEQYF. The chain recombines TRBV12-3 or TRBV12-4 with TRBJ2-7; 7 nucleotides line up with TRBD2. The J segment lost 0 bases and the V segment lost 6 bases, leaving 2 bases of the junction unmatched. This CDR3 comprises 13 residues.

Only a few counts were recorded for this clonotype. The J gene is TRBJ2-7, the V gene TRBV6-1, with D possibly being TRBD1 or TRBD2 (5 bases each). V gave up 7 bases and J gave up 0 bases, with 13 bases separating them. The CDR3 loop spans 14 amino acids. In germline, CDR1 is MNHNS, CDR2 SASEGT. CDR3 in amino acids: CASNPAGTSYEQYF. In nucleotides, the CDR3 is TGTGCCAGCAACCCCGCCGGGACCTCCTACGAGCAGTACTTC.

This clonotype was found many times. The chain joins TRBV20-1 to TRBJ1-2; TRBD1 might be the D (5 bases). Trimming removed 3 bases from V and 5 bases from J, with 13 bases in between. Germline CDR1 and CDR2: DFQATT and SNEGSKA (reference sequence). CDR3 length: 13 amino acids. CDR3 region: CSASGGRGYGYTF. CDR3 DNA sequence: TGCAGTGCTAGTGGCGGAAGGGGTTATGGCTACACCTTC.

The chain recombines TRBV7-2 with TRBJ2-1; 11 nucleotides align to TRBD2. The germline V gene encodes CDR1 SGHTA and CDR2 FQGNSA. The CDR3 has 17 amino acids. V shed 5 bases and J 0 bases; nucleotides not matched to a gene: 6. CDR3 coding DNA: TGTGCCAGCAGCCAGACTAGCGGGGTTGTCTCCTACAATGAGCAGTTCTTC. Protein: CASSQTSGVVSYNEQFF. The full variable domain, its missing parts supplied by reference TRBV7-2 and TRBJ2-1, is GAGVSQSPSNKVTEKGKDVELRCDPISGHTALYWYRQSLGQGLEFLIYFQGNSAPDKSGLPSDRFSAERTGGSVSTLTIQRTQQEDSAVYLCASSQTSGVVSYNEQFFGPGTRLTVL.

At least ten counts were recorded for this clonotype. This chain connects TRBV11-1 to TRBJ2-3; D is unclear. Looked up from germline, CDR1 is SGHAT and CDR2 is FQDESV (reference sequence). The CDR3 totals 12 residues. V was pared by 5 bases and J by 6 bases, with 9 bases between. The CDR3 region has the DNA TGTGCCAGCAGCCCCCAAACGGATACGCAGTATTTT. This sequence encodes CASSPQTDTQYF.

This clonotype came up once. This chain joins TRBV6-5 and TRBJ1-2; D gene unclear. Deletions cut 2 bases from V and 6 bases from J, with 10 bases between. This CDR3 has 13 amino acids. Germline lookup yields CDR1 MNHEY and CDR2 SVGAGI. Written as DNA, the CDR3 is TGTGCCAGCAGTTACGGGATTTCGGATGGCTACACCTTC. Protein: CASSYGISDGYTF.

This clonotype was seen a few times. This chain joins TRBV5-5 and TRBJ2-1, with 7 bases identical to TRBD2. The germline V gene encodes CDR1 SGHKS and CDR2 YYEKEE (reference sequence). Trimming took 2 bases from V and 4 from J; bases not matched to a gene: 9. The CDR3 is made up of 16 amino acids. CDR3 in DNA: TGTGCCAGCAGCTTATACCTAGCGGAGGTTTACAATGAGCAGTTCTTC. Amino acids: CASSLYLAEVYNEQFF.

Only a few counts were recorded for this clonotype. The chain links TRBV9 to TRBJ2-1; D uncertain. Germline V gene data show CDR1 as SGDLS and CDR2 as YYNGEE. Trimming shortened V by 0 bases and J by 6 bases, and 7 bases separated the two germline ends. The CDR3 has 13 amino acids. The CDR3 nucleotides are TGTGCCAGCAGCGTAGCTACTCTCAATGAGCAGTTCTTC. Amino acid sequence: CASSVATLNEQFF.

This chain links TRBV5-1 with TRBJ2-7; perhaps TRBD1 as D (6 bases). Trimming cost V 4 bases and J 2 bases, with 13 bases left between them. The CDR3 length is 14 residues. Germline V gene data show CDR1 as SGHRS and CDR2 as YFSETQ. The CDR3 region is CASSQGTQTYEQYF. The CDR3 DNA reads TGCGCCAGCAGCCAGGGGACACAAACCTACGAGCAGTACTTC.

There are many counts of this clonotype. This sequence joins TRBV25-1 and TRBJ1-2, with D perhaps matching TRBD1 (5 bases). With 4 bases removed from V and 7 bases from J, the gap between germline ends came to 7 bases. Per germline, CDR1 MGHDK and CDR2 SYGVNS. The CDR3 sequence is 11 residues long. CDR3: CASSVGGGYTF. The CDR3 nucleotides are TGTGCCAGCAGTGTGGGGGGTGGCTACACCTTC.

V usage is TRBV3-1 and J usage is TRBJ1-6, with no clear D. CDR1 LGHDT and CDR2 YNNKEL come from the germline V gene (reference sequence). V lost 3 bases, J lost 9 bases, and 6 bases lay in between. The length of the CDR3 is 12 residues. CDR3 sequence: CASSQDFSPLHF. The CDR3 nucleotides read TGTGCCAGCAGCCAGGACTTTTCACCCCTCCACTTT.

This clonotype has just a few counts. The chain joins TRBV6-2 or TRBV6-3 to TRBJ2-3; possible D gene TRBD1, 5 bases. The V end was cut by 0 bases, the J end by 0 bases, with 10 bases between. Germline V lookup: CDR1 MNHEY, CDR2 SVGEGT. The CDR3 runs 16 residues. In DNA, the CDR3 is TGTGCCAGCAGTTACTCACAGGTATCTAGCACAGATACGCAGTATTTT. It encodes CASSYSQVSSTDTQYF.

This clonotype came up a few times. This sequence joins TRBV6-5 and TRBJ1-1; 8 positions agree with TRBD1. This CDR3 has 14 amino acids. The V and J ends lost 0 bases and 8 bases, in that order; junction bases with no gene match: 5. Looked up from germline, CDR1 is MNHEY and CDR2 is SVGAGI. Here the CDR3 reads CASSYSRQGTEAFF. CDR3 coding DNA: TGTGCCAGCAGTTACTCGAGACAGGGGACCGAAGCTTTCTTT.